The TCR beta chain described here comes from a study of blood T cell repertoires in COVID-19. The CDR3 sequence is 16 residues long. V lost 4 bases, J lost 4 bases, and 20 bases lay in between. The germline CDR1 and CDR2 sequences are SGHRS and YFSETQ. TCRdb keeps only in-frame clones here, not all; method: immunoSEQ multiplex PCR. The sample consists of just under 250,000 clones, about 90% of them appearing once. The clonotype comes from a woman aged 25 to 39 who had recovered from COVID-19. Sequences were obtained from peripheral blood. This chain joins TRBV5-1 and TRBJ1-2; possible D gene TRBD1, 6 bases. The CDR3 DNA sequence: TGCGCCAGCAGCCTGGAAGGTGGGGGCATTCTCTATGGCTACACCTTC. The encoded protein is CASSLEGGGILYGYTF.